This T cell receptor beta chain was identified in a study of regulatory T cells in long-lasting Graves disease. This clonotype has just one count. Germline V gene lookup returns CDR1 SEHNR and CDR2 FQNEAQ (reference sequence). CDR3 length: 18 amino acids. The ends were cut back, 4 bases at V and 4 bases at J, with 25 bases in the middle. The authors built TCR beta libraries using iRepertoire HTBI primers and Arm-PCR of CDR3 regions. MiXCR, applied by TCRdb to the multiplex PCR reads, yields one record per CDR3 protein. This table has 600,000 to 800,000 distinct CDR3 sequences, 25% to 30% appearing once. Time point of the sample: persistent/refractory GD, antithyroid drugs over 5 years with positive TRAb. The TCR library was prepared using RNA isolated from PBMCs. Peripheral blood, 7.5 to 9 milliliters of it, was drawn into EDTA tubes.

This material consisted of peripheral blood mononuclear cells (PBMCs), taken when the disease was refractory, from a patient treated with antithyroid drugs. The source of this sequence is a female donor with Graves disease. This sequence joins TRBV7-9 and TRBJ2-5; the D gene is possibly TRBD2 (6 bases). CDR3 amino acids: CASSSKTPRDFAGETQYF. As DNA, the CDR3 is TGTGCCAGCAGCTCGAAGACGCCCCGGGACTTCGCGGGAGAGACCCAGTACTTC. Using reference TRBV7-9 and TRBJ2-5 for the parts outside the CDR3, the full variable domain is DTGVSQNPRHKITKRGQNVTFRCDPISEHNRLYWYRQTLGQGPEFLTYFQNEAQLEKSRLLSDRFSAERPKGSFSTLEIQRTEQGDSAMYLCASSSKTPRDFAGETQYFGPGTRLLVL.